Sequencing of this T cell receptor beta chain was carried out in a study of blood T cell repertoires in COVID-19. CDR3 length: 15 residues. Germline V gives CDR1 SGHRS, CDR2 YFSETQ. The junction had 6 bases not matched to a gene; V was cut back by 1 base and J by 4 bases. Per the authors' pipeline: Reference gene primer amplification in the assay estimated nucleated cell counts. Sequenced by immunoSEQ multiplex PCR; TCRdb stores in-frame clones only, minus some. Clonal size and the V and J genes are those of that table, whereas D and trimming came from the DNA. The sample has about 210,000 clones, around 88% seen once; the top ten hold roughly 2.9%.

Sequencing input: peripheral blood. The receptor was derived from a man aged 45-60 years with active or convalescent COVID-19. The genes are TRBV5-1 and TRBJ1-2; 8 bases map to TRBD1. The CDR3 sequence: CASSLIGTGSYGYTF. CDR3 DNA sequence: TGCGCCAGCAGCTTGATCGGGACAGGATCCTATGGCTACACCTTC.